This T cell receptor (beta chain) was sequenced for a study of T cell responses to AZD1222 COVID-19 vaccine. There are 15 residues in the CDR3. V trimming: 6 bases; J trimming: 2 bases; junction bases outside the gene matches: 7. Germline loops: CDR1 LNHDA, CDR2 SQIVND (reference sequence). Sequencing was performed with immunoSEQ multiplex PCR; in TCRdb, only in-frame clones are kept and a portion is missing. The sample records under 200,000 clones, 92% being singletons. The source is an adult in good health. The sequenced sample was peripheral blood, obtained on day 0 of MenACWY control vaccination. This sequence joins TRBV19 and TRBJ2-4; 7 nucleotides line up with TRBD1. The CDR3 DNA follows: TGTGCCAGTAGGCCGACAGGGCCCCCCAAAAACATTCAGTACTTC. It codes for CASRPTGPPKNIQYF.